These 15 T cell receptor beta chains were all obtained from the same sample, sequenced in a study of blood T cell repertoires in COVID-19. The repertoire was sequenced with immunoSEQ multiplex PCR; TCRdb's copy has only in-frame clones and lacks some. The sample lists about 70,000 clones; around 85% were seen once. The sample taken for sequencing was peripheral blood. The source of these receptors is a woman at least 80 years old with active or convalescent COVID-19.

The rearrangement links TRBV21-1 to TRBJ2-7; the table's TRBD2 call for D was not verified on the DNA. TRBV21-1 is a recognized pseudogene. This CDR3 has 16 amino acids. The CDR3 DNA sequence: TGTGCCAGCAGCAAAGTGGGGGGGCGCGGGGGCTACGAGCAGTACTTC. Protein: CASSKVGGRGGYEQYF.

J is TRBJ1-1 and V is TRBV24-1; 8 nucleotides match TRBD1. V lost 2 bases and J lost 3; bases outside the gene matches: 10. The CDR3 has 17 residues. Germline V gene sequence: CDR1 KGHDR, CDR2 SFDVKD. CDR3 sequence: CATSDYRGRKLDTEAFF. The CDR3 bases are TGTGCCACCAGTGATTACAGGGGGAGGAAGTTGGACACTGAAGCTTTCTTT.

The CDR3 here is CASSYNLPGHGYEQYF. As DNA, the CDR3 is TGTGCCAGCAGTTACAACCTACCGGGACACGGATACGAGCAGTACTTC. This sequence joins TRBV6-5 and TRBJ2-7, with D possibly matching TRBD1 (6 bases). The CDR3 loop spans 16 amino acids. Trimming left V 2 bases short and J 4 bases short, with 18 bases between. The V gene's germline CDR1 is MNHEY and CDR2 SVGAGI.

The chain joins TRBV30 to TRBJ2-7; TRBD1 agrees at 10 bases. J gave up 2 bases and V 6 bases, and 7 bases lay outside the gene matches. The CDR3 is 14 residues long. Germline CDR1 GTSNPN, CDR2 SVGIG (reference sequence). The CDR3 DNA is TGTGCCTGCCTCCGGGACAGGGGAACCTACGAGCAGTACTTC. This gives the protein CACLRDRGTYEQYF. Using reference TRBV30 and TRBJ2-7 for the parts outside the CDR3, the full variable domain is SQTIHQWPATLVQPVGSPLSLECTVEGTSNPNLYWYRQAAGRGLQLLFYSVGIGQISSEVPQNLSASRPQDRQFILSSKKLLLSDSGFYLCACLRDRGTYEQYFGPGTRLTVT.

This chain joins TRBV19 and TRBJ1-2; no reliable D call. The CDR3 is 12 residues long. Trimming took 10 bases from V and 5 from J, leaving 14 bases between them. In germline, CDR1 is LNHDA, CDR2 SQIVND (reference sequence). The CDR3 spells CATTPSSYGYTF. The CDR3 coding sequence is TGTGCCACCACCCCATCGAGTTATGGCTACACCTTC.

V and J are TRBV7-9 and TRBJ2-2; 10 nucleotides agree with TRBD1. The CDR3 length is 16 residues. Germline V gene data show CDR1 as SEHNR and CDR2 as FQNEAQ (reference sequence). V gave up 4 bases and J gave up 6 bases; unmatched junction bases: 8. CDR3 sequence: CASSSSGTGVAGELFF. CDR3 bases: TGTGCCAGCAGCTCCTCCGGGACAGGGGTGGCCGGGGAGCTGTTTTTT.

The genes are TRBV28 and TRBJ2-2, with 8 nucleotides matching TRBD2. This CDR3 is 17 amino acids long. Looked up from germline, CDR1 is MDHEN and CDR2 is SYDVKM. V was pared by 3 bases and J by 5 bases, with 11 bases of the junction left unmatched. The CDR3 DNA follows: TGTGCCAGCAGTTTTTCCAGCGGGGGTTTTTGGACCGGGGAGCTGTTTTTT. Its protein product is CASSFSSGGFWTGELFF. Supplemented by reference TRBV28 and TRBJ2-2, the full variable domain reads DVKVTQSSRYLVKRTGEKVFLECVQDMDHENMFWYRQDPGLGLRLIYFSYDVKMKEKGDIPEGYSVSREKKERFSLILESASTNQTSMYLCASSFSSGGFWTGELFFGEGSRLTVL.

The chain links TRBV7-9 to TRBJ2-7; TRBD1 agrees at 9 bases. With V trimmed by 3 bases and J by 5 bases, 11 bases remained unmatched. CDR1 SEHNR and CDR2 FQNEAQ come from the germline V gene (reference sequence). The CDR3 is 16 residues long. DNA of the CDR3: TGTGCCAGCAGCTTTGGCTTCCCTACAGGGGGCGACGAGCAGTACTTC. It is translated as CASSFGFPTGGDEQYF. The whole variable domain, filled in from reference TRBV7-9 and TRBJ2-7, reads DTGVSQNPRHKITKRGQNVTFRCDPISEHNRLYWYRQTLGQGPEFLTYFQNEAQLEKSRLLSDRFSAERPKGSFSTLEIQRTEQGDSAMYLCASSFGFPTGGDEQYFGPGTRLTVT.

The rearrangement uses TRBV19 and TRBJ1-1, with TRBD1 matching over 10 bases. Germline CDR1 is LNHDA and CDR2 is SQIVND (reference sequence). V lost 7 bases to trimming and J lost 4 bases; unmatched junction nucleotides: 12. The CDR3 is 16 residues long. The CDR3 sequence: CASTPWRDRGRTEAFF. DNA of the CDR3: TGTGCCAGTACTCCCTGGAGGGACAGGGGTCGCACTGAAGCTTTCTTT.

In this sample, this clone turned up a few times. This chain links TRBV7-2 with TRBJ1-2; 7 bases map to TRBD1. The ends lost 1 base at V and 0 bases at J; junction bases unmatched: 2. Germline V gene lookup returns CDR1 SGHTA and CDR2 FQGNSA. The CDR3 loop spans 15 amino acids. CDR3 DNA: TGTGCCAGCAGCTTAGGACAGGGTGCTAACTATGGCTACACCTTC. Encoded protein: CASSLGQGANYGYTF.

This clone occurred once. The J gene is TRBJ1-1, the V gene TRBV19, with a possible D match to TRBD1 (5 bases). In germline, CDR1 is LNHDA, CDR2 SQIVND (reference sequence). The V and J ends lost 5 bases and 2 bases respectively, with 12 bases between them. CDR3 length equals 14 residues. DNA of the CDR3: TGTGCCAGTAGTCCCCCCCGGACAAACACTGAAGCTTTCTTT. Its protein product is CASSPPRTNTEAFF.

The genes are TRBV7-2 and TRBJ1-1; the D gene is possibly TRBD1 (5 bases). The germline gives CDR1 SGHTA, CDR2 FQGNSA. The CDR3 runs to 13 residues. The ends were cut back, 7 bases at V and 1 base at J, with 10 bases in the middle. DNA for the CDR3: TGTGCCAGCACCCTCGGGGGGAACACTGAAGCTTTCTTT. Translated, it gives CASTLGGNTEAFF.

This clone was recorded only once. The chain's CDR3 is CASSLGENNEQFF. The DNA for the CDR3 is TGTGCCAGCAGCTTAGGGGAGAACAATGAGCAGTTCTTC. V is TRBV11-3 and J is TRBJ2-1, with D possibly being TRBD2 (5 bases). The germline CDR1 and CDR2 sequences are SGHNT and YENEEA. The V end lost 1 base, the J end lost 5 bases, and 6 bases lay between the germline ends. The CDR3 length is 13 residues.

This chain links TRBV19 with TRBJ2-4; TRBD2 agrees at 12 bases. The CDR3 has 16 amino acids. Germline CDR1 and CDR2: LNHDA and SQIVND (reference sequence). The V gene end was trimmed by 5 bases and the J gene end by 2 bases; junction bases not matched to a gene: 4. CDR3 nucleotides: TGTGCCAGTAGTCCATGGACTAGCGGGACCAAAAACATTCAGTACTTC. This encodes CASSPWTSGTKNIQYF. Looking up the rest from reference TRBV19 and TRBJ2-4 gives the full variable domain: DGGITQSPKYLFRKEGQNVTLSCEQNLNHDAMYWYRQDPGQGLRLIYYSQIVNDFQKGDIAEGYSVSREKKESFPLTVTSAQKNPTAFYLCASSPWTSGTKNIQYFGAGTRLSVL.

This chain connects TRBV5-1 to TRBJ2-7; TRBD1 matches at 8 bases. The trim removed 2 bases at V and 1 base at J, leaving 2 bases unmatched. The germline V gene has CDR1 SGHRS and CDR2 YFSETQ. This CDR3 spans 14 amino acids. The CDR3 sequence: CASSFRDRSYEQYF. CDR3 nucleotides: TGCGCCAGCAGCTTCCGGGACAGGTCCTACGAGCAGTACTTC. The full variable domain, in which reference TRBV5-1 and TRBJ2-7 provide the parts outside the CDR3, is KAGVTQTPRYLIKTRGQQVTLSCSPISGHRSVSWYQQTPGQGLQFLFEYFSETQRNKGNFPGRFSGRQFSNSRSEMNVSTLELGDSALYLCASSFRDRSYEQYFGPGTRLTVT.